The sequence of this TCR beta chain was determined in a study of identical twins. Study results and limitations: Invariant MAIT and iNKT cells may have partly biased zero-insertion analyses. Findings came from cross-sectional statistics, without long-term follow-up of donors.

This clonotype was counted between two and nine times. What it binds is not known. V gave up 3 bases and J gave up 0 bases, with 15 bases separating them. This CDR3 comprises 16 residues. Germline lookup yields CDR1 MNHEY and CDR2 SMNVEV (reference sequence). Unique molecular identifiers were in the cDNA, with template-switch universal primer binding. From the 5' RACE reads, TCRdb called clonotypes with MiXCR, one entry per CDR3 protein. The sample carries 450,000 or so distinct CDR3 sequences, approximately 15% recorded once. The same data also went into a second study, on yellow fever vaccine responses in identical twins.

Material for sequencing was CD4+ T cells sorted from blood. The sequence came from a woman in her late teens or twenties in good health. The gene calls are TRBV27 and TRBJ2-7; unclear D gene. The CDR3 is CASSFRVSPSSYEQYF. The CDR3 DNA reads TGTGCCAGCAGTTTTCGAGTATCGCCTAGCTCCTACGAGCAGTACTTC.